Each of the 15 T cell receptor beta chains below was sequenced from the same sample in a study of blood T cell repertoires in COVID-19. Produced via immunoSEQ multiplex PCR; TCRdb's table is partial and in-frame only. Of approximately 60,000 clones detected, 75% to 85% appear once; the ten largest clones hold about 15%. Sequenced sample: peripheral blood. The receptors here all came from an elderly man with acute or convalescent COVID-19.

This sequence joins TRBV19 and TRBJ2-1, with D tentatively TRBD2 (6 bases). The CDR3 has 16 amino acids. V lost 5 bases, J lost 1 base, and 15 bases lay in between. The V gene's germline CDR1 is LNHDA and CDR2 SQIVND (reference sequence). CDR3 region: CASSFGGLGSYNEQFF. Written as DNA, the CDR3 is TGTGCCAGTAGTTTCGGGGGTTTGGGGTCCTACAATGAGCAGTTCTTC.

This sequence joins TRBV5-1 and TRBJ1-4; 9 positions agree with TRBD1. Losses at the gene ends were 4 bases for V and 8 bases for J; bases not matched to a gene: 12. CDR3 length: 16 amino acids. CDR1 is SGHRS and CDR2 is YFSETQ in the germline V gene. Here the CDR3 reads CASSKNGQGQLEKLFF. DNA of the CDR3: TGCGCCAGCAGCAAGAACGGACAGGGGCAATTGGAAAAACTGTTTTTT. The full variable domain, with the rest looked up from reference TRBV5-1 and TRBJ1-4, is KAGVTQTPRYLIKTRGQQVTLSCSPISGHRSVSWYQQTPGQGLQFLFEYFSETQRNKGNFPGRFSGRQFSNSRSEMNVSTLELGDSALYLCASSKNGQGQLEKLFFGSGTQLSVL.

This chain uses TRBV9 with TRBJ2-1, with D possibly being TRBD2 (7 bases). Germline assignment: CDR1 SGDLS and CDR2 YYNGEE. Trimming took 3 bases from V and 4 from J, leaving 23 bases between them. This CDR3 has 18 residues. The CDR3 DNA is TGTGCCAGCAGCGAACGGGGCGGGGGCCCCCCCGAGTACAATGAGCAGTTCTTC. This encodes CASSERGGGPPEYNEQFF. Full variable domain (missing parts from reference TRBV9 and TRBJ2-1): DSGVTQTPKHLITATGQRVTLRCSPRSGDLSVYWYQQSLDQGLQFLIQYYNGEERAKGNILERFSAQQFPDLHSELNLSSLELGDSALYFCASSERGGGPPEYNEQFFGPGTRLTVL.

The V call is TRBV2, the J call TRBJ1-2, with unresolved D. Trimming pared 2 bases from V and 3 bases from J, leaving 10 bases between. Germline V gives CDR1 SNHLY, CDR2 FYNNEI. This CDR3 has 14 amino acids. The CDR3 coding sequence is TGTGCCAGCAGTGAAACCCAGGCAGACTATGGCTACACCTTC. Its protein product is CASSETQADYGYTF.

The V gene is TRBV2, the J gene TRBJ1-2, with 10 bases lining up with TRBD1. The CDR3 is made up of 17 amino acids. The J segment lost 4 bases and the V segment lost 5 bases, leaving 13 bases of the junction unmatched. Germline V gene sequence: CDR1 SNHLY, CDR2 FYNNEI. CDR3 sequence (DNA): TGTGCCAGCAGTTTACCGGGACAGGGGATGTCATCCTATGGCTACACCTTC. Amino acid sequence: CASSLPGQGMSSYGYTF.

This clone was detected only a few times. The V and J genes are TRBV27 and TRBJ2-7, with 8 bases fitting TRBD2. Germline V gene data show CDR1 as MNHEY and CDR2 as SMNVEV (reference sequence). With 5 bases clipped from V and 0 bases from J, the junction kept 6 bases outside the gene matches. The CDR3 consists of 15 residues. This CDR3 is CASSIRGGSSYEQYF. The DNA of the CDR3 is TGTGCCAGCAGTATACGCGGGGGGAGCTCCTACGAGCAGTACTTC.

In the case of this clone: Mismatch with germline at one junction end may stem from a read error. The rearrangement uses TRBV29-1 and TRBJ1-1, with D perhaps TRBD1 (5 bases). Germline loops: CDR1 SQVTM, CDR2 ANQGSEA. This CDR3 spans 13 amino acids. CDR3 nucleotide sequence: TGCAGCGTTGAAGATCTGTCACCCTCCGCATACAGGTTT. Translated, it gives CSVEDLSPSAYRF.

The rearrangement joins TRBV3-1 (or the pseudogene TRBV3-2) to TRBJ2-7, with TRBD2 matching over 13 bases. The trim removed 4 bases at V and 7 bases at J, leaving 16 bases unmatched. Germline CDR1 and CDR2: LGHDT and YNNKEL (reference sequence). The CDR3 extends over 18 amino acids. The CDR3 sequence is CASSPPGLAGTRRGEQYF. The CDR3 DNA follows: TGTGCCAGCAGCCCACCGGGACTAGCGGGGACCCGGCGAGGGGAGCAGTACTTC.

The chain employs TRBV4-1 and TRBJ1-4, with 7 positions matching TRBD1. The CDR3 loop spans 15 amino acids. Germline CDR1 reads MGHRA; CDR2 reads YSYEKL. V gave up 4 bases and J gave up 7 bases; unmatched junction bases: 9. CDR3 amino acids: CASSPRGQGGEKLFF. The CDR3 DNA follows: TGCGCCAGCAGCCCCCGTGGGCAGGGGGGTGAAAAACTGTTTTTT.

V and J are TRBV18 and TRBJ2-5, with unresolved D. The CDR3 spans 12 residues. Trimming took 4 bases from V and 4 from J, leaving 7 bases between them. Germline V gene lookup returns CDR1 KGHSH and CDR2 LQKENI. CDR3 nucleotides: TGTGCCAGCTCACGGAGTGGAGAGACCCAGTACTTC. Its translation is CASSRSGETQYF.

Notes on this clone: This same CDR3 is encoded by further DNA sequences in the sample. This chain uses TRBV5-1 with TRBJ2-2; 12 bases line up with TRBD2. CDR1 and CDR2 from the germline V gene are SGHRS and YFSETQ. J was trimmed by 5 bases and V by 4 bases; bases with no gene match: 12. The CDR3 contains 18 residues. The CDR3 spells CASSQLKTSGGGTGELFF. The CDR3 DNA sequence: TGCGCCAGCAGCCAACTCAAGACTAGCGGGGGTGGGACCGGGGAGCTGTTTTTT.

This chain connects TRBV19 to TRBJ2-4, with a weak D call TRBD1 (5 bases). CDR3 length equals 13 residues. CDR1 and CDR2 from the germline V gene are LNHDA and SQIVND (reference sequence). Trimming removed 3 bases from V and 9 bases from J, with 12 bases in between. The CDR3 sequence: CASSMGPGVIQYF. Written as DNA, the CDR3 is TGTGCCAGTAGTATGGGGCCTGGGGTCATTCAGTACTTC. Together with reference TRBV19 and TRBJ2-4, the CDR3 gives the full variable domain: DGGITQSPKYLFRKEGQNVTLSCEQNLNHDAMYWYRQDPGQGLRLIYYSQIVNDFQKGDIAEGYSVSREKKESFPLTVTSAQKNPTAFYLCASSMGPGVIQYFGAGTRLSVL.

The chain joins TRBV6-5 to TRBJ2-7, with no clear D. Germline CDR1 MNHEY, CDR2 SVGAGI. This CDR3 has 15 amino acids. Trimming left V 4 bases short and J 2 bases short, with 15 bases between. The CDR3 DNA sequence: TGTGCCAGCAGTTTGAAGTTCTTCGGTGCCTACGAGCAGTACTTC. It specifies CASSLKFFGAYEQYF.

The chain has TRBV18 and TRBJ2-3; the match to TRBD1 covers 7 bases. V lost 4 bases, J lost 2 bases, and 9 bases stayed unmatched. CDR1 is KGHSH, CDR2 LQKENI, per germline. The CDR3 length is 16 residues. The chain's CDR3 is CASSQKTGVNTDTQYF. The CDR3 DNA reads as TGTGCCAGCTCACAAAAAACAGGGGTGAACACAGATACGCAGTATTTT.

CDR3 sequence: CASSPTGELDTEAFF. CDR3 nucleotide sequence: TGTGCCAGCAGCCCTACAGGGGAGTTGGACACTGAAGCTTTCTTT. The V gene is TRBV9, the J gene TRBJ1-1, with 7 bases that match TRBD1. J gave up 3 bases and V 4 bases, and 9 bases lay outside the gene matches. This CDR3 is 15 amino acids long. Per the germline V gene, CDR1 is SGDLS and CDR2 is YYNGEE.